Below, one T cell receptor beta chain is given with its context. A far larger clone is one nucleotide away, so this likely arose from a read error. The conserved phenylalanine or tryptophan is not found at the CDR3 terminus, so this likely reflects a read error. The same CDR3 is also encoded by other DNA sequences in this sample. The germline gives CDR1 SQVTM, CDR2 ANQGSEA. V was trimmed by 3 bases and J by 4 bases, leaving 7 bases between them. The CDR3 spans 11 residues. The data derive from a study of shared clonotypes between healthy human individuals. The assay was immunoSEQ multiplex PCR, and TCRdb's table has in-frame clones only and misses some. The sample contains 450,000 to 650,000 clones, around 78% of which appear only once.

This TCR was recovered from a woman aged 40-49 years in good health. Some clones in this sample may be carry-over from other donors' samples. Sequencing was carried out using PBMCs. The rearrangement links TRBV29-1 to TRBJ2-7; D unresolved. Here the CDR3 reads CSVDSGYEQYL. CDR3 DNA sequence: TGCAGCGTTGATTCGGGTTACGAGCAGTACCTC.